This T cell receptor beta chain was recovered during a study of shared clonotypes between healthy human individuals. Study in general: Samples came from a couple of female and three male donors aged 18 to 49. Points from the study as a whole: Estimated richness values were generally larger in naive subsets than in memory subsets. Generation probabilities of non-shared clonotypes were lower (relative to those shared by all four donors).

Using immunoSEQ multiplex PCR, the repertoire was profiled, and TCRdb retains in-frame clones only, with some absent. The table has some 700,000 clones, 80% to 95% seen once; the top ten hold 34%. CDR3 length equals 15 residues. Germline-derived CDR1 and CDR2 are SGHTA and FQGTGA. Trimming shortened V by 8 bases and J by 1 base, and 17 bases separated the two germline ends. Turning to this clone: Its antigen remains unknown.

The source is a man between 18 and 29 years old in good health. Some clones in this sample may be carry-over from other donors' samples. The specimen sequenced was memory CD8+ T cells from PBMCs. The sample's subset: CD45RO+ cells pooled with CCR7-negative TemRA cells. This sequence joins TRBV7-3 and TRBJ2-5; weak D call: TRBD2 (6 bases). This chain's CDR3 is CASDQDSGLQETQYF. The CDR3 nucleotides read TGTGCCAGCGACCAGGATAGCGGCCTCCAAGAGACCCAGTACTTC.